This T cell receptor (beta chain) was found in a study of response to subunit inactivated influenza vaccine. A word on this clonotype: Its specificity is unknown.

This CDR3 contains 13 residues. The ends lost 3 bases at V and 7 bases at J; junction bases unmatched: 9. The germline CDR1 and CDR2 sequences are GTSNPN and SVGIG (reference sequence). TCRdb re-called the RT-PCR reads through MiXCR, storing one row per CDR3 protein. The table shows about 780,000 distinct CDR3 sequences, with roughly 18% occurring only once. Study-wide results and caveats: Each seasonal flu vaccination may recruit only limited new T cells, authors suggested.

J is TRBJ2-7 and V is TRBV30, with 7 positions matching TRBD2. The sequenced sample was PBMCs from blood, obtained 4 to 6 days after vaccination. This TCR was sampled from a man aged 50 to 59 who received an inactivated influenza vaccine. For the CDR3, the DNA is TGTGCCTGGAGAGCTAGCGGCTTGGGGGAGCAGTACTTC. It codes for CAWRASGLGEQYF.